Shown below are 8 T cell receptor beta chains from a single sample sequenced in a study of cytomegalovirus exposure and HLA in healthy donors. 60 Vbeta and 13 Jbeta primers were used in PCR. Measured with immunoSEQ multiplex PCR; TCRdb has only the in-frame clones, and not every one. In the table there are about 150,000 clones, roughly 80% of which are singletons. The sample taken for sequencing was PBMCs. The receptors stem from a man aged 25 to 40 in good health and CMV-seropositive.

The CDR3 protein is CASFLYRGTEAFF. CDR3 DNA sequence: TGTGCCAGCTTCCTTTACAGGGGTACTGAAGCTTTCTTT. V gene TRBV7-2 combines with J gene TRBJ1-1, with 7 bases that match TRBD1. CDR3 length equals 13 residues. Germline CDR1 is SGHTA and CDR2 is FQGNSA. J was trimmed by 5 bases and V by 8 bases; bases with no gene match: 8. Together with reference TRBV7-2 and TRBJ1-1, the CDR3 gives the full variable domain: GAGVSQSPSNKVTEKGKDVELRCDPISGHTALYWYRQSLGQGLEFLIYFQGNSAPDKSGLPSDRFSAERTGGSVSTLTIQRTQQEDSAVYLCASFLYRGTEAFFGQGTRLTVV.

The J gene is TRBJ2-5, the V gene TRBV9; TRBD2 matches 11 bases. Unmatched junction bases numbered 8, after V lost 3 bases and J lost 4 bases. The CDR3 consists of 16 residues. In germline, CDR1 is SGDLS, CDR2 YYNGEE. This CDR3 reads CASSDRSGRVGETQYF. For the CDR3, the DNA is TGTGCCAGCAGCGACCGTAGCGGGAGGGTCGGAGAGACCCAGTACTTC.

The chain joins TRBV11-3 to TRBJ2-5; TRBD2 aligns across 7 bases. Losses at the gene ends were 5 bases for V and 5 bases for J; bases not matched to a gene: 11. The CDR3 consists of 15 residues. CDR1 is SGHNT and CDR2 is YENEEA in the germline V gene. For the CDR3, the DNA is TGTGCCAGCAGCGAAAGGTCCGCGCGGGGGGAGACCCAGTACTTC. Encoded protein: CASSERSARGETQYF. Full variable domain (remainder filled in from reference TRBV11-3 and TRBJ2-5): EAGVVQSPRYKIIEKKQPVAFWCNPISGHNTLYWYLQNLGQGPELLIRYENEEAVDDSQLPKDRFSAERLKGVDSTLKIQPAELGDSAVYLCASSERSARGETQYFGPGTRLLVL.

The chain combines TRBV25-1 with TRBJ2-7; TRBD1 matches 11 bases. CDR1 and CDR2 from the germline V gene are MGHDK and SYGVNS. J was trimmed by 7 bases and V by 6 bases; bases with no gene match: 14. The CDR3 has 16 residues. The DNA of the CDR3 is TGTGCCAGCAGGGGGACAGGGGGATTCGGGGCCGGGGAGCAGTACTTC. Its translation: CASRGTGGFGAGEQYF.

This chain links TRBV5-1 with TRBJ1-2, with TRBD1 matching 7 bases. This CDR3 has 19 amino acids. Germline V gives CDR1 SGHRS, CDR2 YFSETQ. V lost 2 bases, J lost 5 bases, and 21 bases stayed unmatched. The CDR3 is CASSLIGSSGPGTEYGYTF. CDR3 sequence (DNA): TGCGCCAGCAGCTTAATCGGATCCTCGGGCCCCGGGACAGAGTATGGCTACACCTTC.

Turning to this clone: The junction does not match germline at one end; this may be a read error. The chain is built from TRBV7-6 and TRBJ1-1, with TRBD1 matching over 7 bases. Germline loops: CDR1 SGHVS, CDR2 FNYEAQ. This CDR3 has 14 amino acids. The CDR3 DNA reads as TGTGCCAGCAGCTCCGAAGACAGGGTCACTAAAGCTTTCTTT. It encodes CASSSEDRVTKAFF.

The J gene is TRBJ1-4, the V gene TRBV14; possible D gene TRBD1, 6 bases. Trimming stripped 4 bases from V and 3 bases from J, with 12 bases between. Germline lookup yields CDR1 SGHDN and CDR2 FVKESK. The CDR3 consists of 15 residues. This CDR3 reads CASSRDWGPNEKLFF. For the CDR3, the DNA is TGTGCCAGCAGCCGAGATTGGGGGCCTAATGAAAAACTGTTTTTT.

V usage is TRBV13 and J usage is TRBJ1-2; TRBD1 matches at 10 bases. Germline CDR1 PRHDT, CDR2 FYEKMQ (reference sequence). V lost 5 bases to trimming and J lost 0 bases; unmatched junction nucleotides: 9. The CDR3 is 17 amino acids. Here the CDR3 reads CASSPLETGGTNYGYTF. CDR3 coding DNA: TGTGCCAGCAGCCCCCTGGAGACAGGGGGCACTAACTATGGCTACACCTTC.